This T cell receptor (beta chain) was sequenced for a study of T cell responses to AZD1222 COVID-19 vaccine. The V end was cut by 5 bases, the J end by 7 bases, with 11 bases between. The CDR3 loop spans 12 amino acids. CDR1 is LGHDT, CDR2 YNNKEL, per germline (reference sequence). Sequencing was performed with immunoSEQ multiplex PCR; in TCRdb, only in-frame clones are kept and a portion is missing. The data show about 72,000 clones, 70% to 90% seen once. V usage is TRBV3-1 (or the pseudogene TRBV3-2) and J usage is TRBJ1-1; no firm D call. The receptor was derived from an adult who received the AZD1222 COVID-19 vaccine. Sequencing was performed on peripheral blood, taken 28 days after the second AZD1222 dose. CDR3 in DNA: TGTGCCAGCAGCTCTGACGCTGTTGAAGCTTTCTTT. Translation: CASSSDAVEAFF.